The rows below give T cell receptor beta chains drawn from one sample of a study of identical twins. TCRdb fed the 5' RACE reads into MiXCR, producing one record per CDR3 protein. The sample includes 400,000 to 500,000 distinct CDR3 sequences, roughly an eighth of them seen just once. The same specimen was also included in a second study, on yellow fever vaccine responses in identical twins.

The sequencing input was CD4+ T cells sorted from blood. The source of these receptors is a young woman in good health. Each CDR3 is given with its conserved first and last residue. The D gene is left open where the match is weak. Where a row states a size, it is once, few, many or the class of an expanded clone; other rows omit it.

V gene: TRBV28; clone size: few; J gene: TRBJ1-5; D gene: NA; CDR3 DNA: TGTGCCAGCAGACGGAACAATCAGCCCCAGCATTTT; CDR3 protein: CASRRNNQPQHF
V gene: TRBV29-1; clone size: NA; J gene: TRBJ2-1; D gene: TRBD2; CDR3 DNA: TGCAGCGGTGGTGGGCGCAGCGGGAGGGCCACTGAGCAGTTCTTC; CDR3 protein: CSGGGRSGRATEQFF
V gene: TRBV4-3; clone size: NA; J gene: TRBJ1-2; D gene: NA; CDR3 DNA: TGCGCCAGCAGCCAAGACGACAGAGCTAACTATGGCTACACCTTC; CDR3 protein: CASSQDDRANYGYTF
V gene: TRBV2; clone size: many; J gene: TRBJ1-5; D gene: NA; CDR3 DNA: TGTGCCAGCAGTGAAATAGGGGCGGTTCAGCCCCAGCATTTT; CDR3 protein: CASSEIGAVQPQHF
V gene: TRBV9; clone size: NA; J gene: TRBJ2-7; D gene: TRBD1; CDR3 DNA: TGTGCCAGCAGCGTAGGACAGGGCCTCTACGAGCAGTACTTC; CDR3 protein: CASSVGQGLYEQYF
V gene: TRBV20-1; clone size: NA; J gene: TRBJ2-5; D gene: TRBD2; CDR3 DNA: TGCAGTGCTAGAGCCAGACTAGCGGGGCCACAAGAGACCCAGTACTTC; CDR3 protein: CSARARLAGPQETQYF
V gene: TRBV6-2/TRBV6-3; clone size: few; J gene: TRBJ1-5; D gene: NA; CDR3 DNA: TGTGCCTCAGGGAGTAGCAATCAGCCCCAGCATTTT; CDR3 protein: CASGSSNQPQHF
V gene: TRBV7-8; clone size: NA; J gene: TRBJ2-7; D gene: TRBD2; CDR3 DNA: TGTGCCAGCAGCTCAAGGACTAGCGGGACGTCCAACGAGCAGTACTTC; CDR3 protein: CASSSRTSGTSNEQYF
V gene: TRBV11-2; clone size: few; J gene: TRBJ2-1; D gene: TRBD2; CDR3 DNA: TGTGCCAGCAGCTTAGATGGGACTAATCCGTTCTTC; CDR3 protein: CASSLDGTNPFF
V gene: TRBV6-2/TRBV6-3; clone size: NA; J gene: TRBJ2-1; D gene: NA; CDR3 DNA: TGTGCCAGCAGTTTCCCAATTGGGACCATCACACTCAATGAGCAGTTCTTC; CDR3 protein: CASSFPIGTITLNEQFF
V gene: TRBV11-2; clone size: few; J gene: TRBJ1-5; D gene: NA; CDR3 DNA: TGTGCCAGCAGCTTAGGGGTAGGCAATCAGCCCCAGCATTTT; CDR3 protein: CASSLGVGNQPQHF
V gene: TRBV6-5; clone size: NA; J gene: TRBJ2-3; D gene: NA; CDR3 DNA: TGTGCCAGCAGTTACTCAGACACGACAGATACGCAGTATTTT; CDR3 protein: CASSYSDTTDTQYF
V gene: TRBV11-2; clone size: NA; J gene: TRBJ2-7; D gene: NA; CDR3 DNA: TGTGCCAGCAGCTTAGGGTTCGGTTCCTACGAGCAGTACTTC; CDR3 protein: CASSLGFGSYEQYF
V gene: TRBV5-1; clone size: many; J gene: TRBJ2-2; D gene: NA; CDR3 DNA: TGCGCCAGCAGCGGAGGTCCGAACACCGGGGAGCTGTTTTTT; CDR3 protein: CASSGGPNTGELFF
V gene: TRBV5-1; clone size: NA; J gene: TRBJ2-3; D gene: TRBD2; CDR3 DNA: TGCGCCAGCAGAACCGGGACTAGTTACACTAGCACAGATACGCAGTATTTT; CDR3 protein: CASRTGTSYTSTDTQYF
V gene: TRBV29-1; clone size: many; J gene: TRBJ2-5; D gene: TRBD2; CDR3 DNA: TGCAGCGTTGTGCGGGAGAGGCGAGAGACCCAGTACTTC; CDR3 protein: CSVVRERRETQYF
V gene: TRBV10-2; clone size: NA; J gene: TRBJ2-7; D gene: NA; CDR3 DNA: TGCGCCAGCAGTGGCGTCGGCCACAACTCCTACGAGCAGTACTTC; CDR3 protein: CASSGVGHNSYEQYF
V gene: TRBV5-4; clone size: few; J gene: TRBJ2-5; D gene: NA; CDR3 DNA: TGTGCCAGCAGCTTGTTTAACTCTCAAGAGACCCAGTACTTC; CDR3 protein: CASSLFNSQETQYF
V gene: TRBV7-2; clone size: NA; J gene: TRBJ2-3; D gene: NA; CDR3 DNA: TGTGCCAGCAGCTTAGTAAGGGCCAGCACAGATACGCAGTATTTT; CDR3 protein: CASSLVRASTDTQYF
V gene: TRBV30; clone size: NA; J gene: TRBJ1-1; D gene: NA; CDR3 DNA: TGTGCCTGGATAACTAAATCGGGTAGGACTGAAGCTTTCTTT; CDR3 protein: CAWITKSGRTEAFF
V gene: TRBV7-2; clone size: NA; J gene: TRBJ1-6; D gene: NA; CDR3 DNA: TGTGCCAGCAGCTTAGGGACCGGGACACTTAATTCACCCCTCCACTTT; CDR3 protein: CASSLGTGTLNSPLHF
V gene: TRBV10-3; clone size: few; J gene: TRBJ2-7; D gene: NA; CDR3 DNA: TGTGCCATCAGGAGGACAGAAGACGAGCAGTACTTC; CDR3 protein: CAIRRTEDEQYF
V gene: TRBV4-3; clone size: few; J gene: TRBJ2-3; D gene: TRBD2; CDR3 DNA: TGCGCCAGCAGCCCTGGGACTAGCGAAGCAGATACGCAGTATTTT; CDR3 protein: CASSPGTSEADTQYF
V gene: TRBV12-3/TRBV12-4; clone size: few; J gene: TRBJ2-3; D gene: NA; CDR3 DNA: TGTGCCAGCAGTTTATCTTCCCGGGGCACAGATACGCAGTATTTT; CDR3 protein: CASSLSSRGTDTQYF
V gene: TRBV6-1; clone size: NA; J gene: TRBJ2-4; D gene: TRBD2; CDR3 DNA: TGTGCCAGCACCAAAAGTCCTGGGCAGGGAGGGAAAGGCATTCAGTACTTC; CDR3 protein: CASTKSPGQGGKGIQYF
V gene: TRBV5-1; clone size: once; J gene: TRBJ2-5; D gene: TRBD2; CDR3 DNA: TGCGCCAGCAGCTTGGAGTGGGAGGGAGAGACCCAGTACTTC; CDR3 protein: CASSLEWEGETQYF
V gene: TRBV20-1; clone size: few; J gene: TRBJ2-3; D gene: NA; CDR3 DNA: TGCAGTGCTACTTACGGGCTCAGCACAGATACGCAGTATTTT; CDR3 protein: CSATYGLSTDTQYF
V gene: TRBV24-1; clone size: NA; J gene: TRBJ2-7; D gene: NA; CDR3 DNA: TGTGCCACCAGTGACCCAGGGTCCTCCTACGAGCAGTACTTC; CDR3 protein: CATSDPGSSYEQYF
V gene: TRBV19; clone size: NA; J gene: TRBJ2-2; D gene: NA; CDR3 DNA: TGTGCCAGTAGCTCCCAATCTCCAGGGTCTCTGGGCACCGGGGAGCTGTTTTTT; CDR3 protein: CASSSQSPGSLGTGELFF
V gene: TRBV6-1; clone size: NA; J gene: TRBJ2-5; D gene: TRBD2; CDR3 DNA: TGTGCCAGCAGTGAAGGGCCCAGCGGGGGGCAAGAGACCCAGTACTTC; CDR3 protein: CASSEGPSGGQETQYF
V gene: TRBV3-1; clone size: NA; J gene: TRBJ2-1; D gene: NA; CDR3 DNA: TGTGCCAGCAGCATCGGGTCGAATGAGCAGTTCTTC; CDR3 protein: CASSIGSNEQFF